The source of this TCR beta chain is a study of T cells after yellow fever vaccination (dated 2019 in TCRdb). Regarding the research as a whole: The SMART-Seq v4 Ultra Low Input RNA kit was used to prepare libraries from fractions with low cell numbers. To follow T-cell clones before and after both primary and booster YFV17D yellow fever vaccination, bulk TCR alpha and beta repertoires underwent longitudinal sequencing. The cohort comprised two healthy male donors, one aged 18 to 30 and one aged 30 to 40 years. Blood samples were taken at several timepoints before and after primary and secondary immunization, and bulk PBMC replicates and cell subsets were isolated.

There are 13 amino acids in the CDR3, from cysteine to phenylalanine inclusive. Only the CDR3 portion is preserved as DNA: 39 bases, with reading frame beginning at the first base. Unmatched junction bases come to 2, with V trimmed by 10 bases and J by 2 bases. From a lookup of the germline V gene (reference sequence), CDR1 and CDR2 are LNHDA and SQIVND. The treatment or condition label for this specimen denotes: live attenuated yellow fever vaccine strain. At every blood-draw timepoint, two biological replicates of bulk PBMCs were collected. PBMCs were isolated from peripheral blood using a standard Ficoll-Paque protocol. RNA was extracted with TriZol from bulk PBMCs, CD4 and CD8 fractions, and dextramer-positive and dextramer-negative fractions. TCR cDNA was made using 5'RACE template switching, a step that added a universal primer site and unique molecular identifiers. Priming for cDNA synthesis came from both the TCR alpha and TCR beta constant segments. Two PCR steps were used to amplify libraries, with sample barcodes and sequencing adapters being added in the second step. Sequencing of libraries was done on Illumina HiSeq 2500 (2x100 bp) or NovaSeq (2x150 bp). Concerning the study's data processing: MIGEC handled demultiplexing of reads and collapsing into UMI consensus sequences, while MiXCR performed V(D)J alignment. Using edgeR on replicate PBMC samples, clonotypes were called vaccine-responding if FDR was below 0.01 and the log2 fold change was above 5 up to day 15. CD4 or CD8 identity was assigned to each bulk clonotype according to whether the clonotype was present at higher abundance in the sequenced CD4 repertoire or the sequenced CD8 repertoire. TCRdb applied fastp at Q25 and MiXCR to the public reads, then kept only in-frame beta chains. Each CDR3 protein appears once, grouped with its most common genes and DNA. Clone size and V and J calls follow TCRdb, not the original study. The sample contains about 360,000 distinct CDR3 sequences, 6% to 8% of them found a single time. Roughly 15% of the sample lies in the top ten.

This clonotype was recorded a few times. Its antigen is still unknown. The sample holds no much larger clone one base away, and base qualities are not on file. Study-wide conclusions, independent of this receptor: The study included only two donors, which limits how far the findings can be generalized. Compared with the primary T-cell response, the secondary T-cell response was weaker but faster, peaking on day 5 rather than day 15. Most clones expanded after primary vaccination were re-detected after the booster (almost 97% of CD4 and around 86% of CD8), suggesting broad memory maintenance. FACS-sorted repertoires could contain abundant contaminating clonotypes from the bulk population, so computational filtering was required. A small fraction of clonotypes appeared in both the CD4 and CD8 compartments, likely as a result of convergent recombination.

The rearrangement combines TRBV19 with TRBJ2-7; TRBD2 agrees with 13 junctional bases. The sample here was PBMCs, taken 5 days after the yellow fever booster vaccination. The origin of this receptor is a man under 40 who received the YFV17D yellow fever vaccine. The CDR3 sequence is CATGLAGTYEQYF. The sequenced DNA: TGTGCCACGGGACTAGCGGGGACCTACGAGCAGTACTTC.